The present TCR beta chain was sequenced within a study of identical twins. CDR3 size: 15 residues. The germline gives CDR1 DFQATT, CDR2 SNEGSKA (reference sequence). Regarding this clonotype: Its antigen is undetermined.

Each donor was a healthy Caucasian. Study-wide results and caveats: The authors drew conclusions from cross-sectional statistical analysis rather than following the same donors. In monozygotic twins, models underestimated the sharing of out-of-frame TCR alpha.

MiXCR, run by TCRdb on the 5' RACE reads, gives a single entry per CDR3 protein. Seen here are 1.5 million to 2 million distinct CDR3 sequences, 25% to 35% observed once, and the top ten hold 0.25% to 0.3%. The chain is built from TRBV20-1 and TRBJ2-1, with TRBD2 matching 10 bases. TRBJ2-7 matches the DNA end more closely, so the J call is doubtful. Input material: cord blood. The TCR comes from a newborn girl in good health. DNA for the CDR3: TGCAGTGCTGGGACCCTAGCGGGGGCCTACAATGAGCAGTACTTC. Translation: CSAGTLAGAYNEQYF.